The 19 T cell receptor beta chains below come from one sample, sequenced in a study of blood T cell repertoires in COVID-19. Profiled with immunoSEQ multiplex PCR; TCRdb holds only in-frame clones, not every one. The sample has about 160,000 clones, about 85% seen once; the top ten hold 5.5% to 8%. Sample: peripheral blood. Receptors originate from a man older than 75 with COVID-19, enrolled during active disease.

The J gene is TRBJ2-7, the V gene TRBV6-5; D is possibly TRBD1 (6 bases). V lost 4 bases and J 6 bases, leaving 19 bases between the germline ends. Germline V gives CDR1 MNHEY, CDR2 SVGAGI. The CDR3 totals 15 residues. The CDR3 DNA follows: TGTGCCAGCAGTTTTCCAACAGGGCTCATAGGCGAGCAGTACTTC. Encoded protein: CASSFPTGLIGEQYF.

The CDR3 spells CASTDSTGVFTGELFF. CDR3 sequence (DNA): TGTGCCAGTACCGACTCGACAGGGGTCTTCACCGGGGAGCTGTTTTTT. The genes are TRBV19 and TRBJ2-2; 8 positions match TRBD1. The V and J ends lost 7 bases and 4 bases, in that order; junction bases with no gene match: 11. Germline lookup yields CDR1 LNHDA and CDR2 SQIVND (reference sequence). The CDR3 spans 16 residues.

J is TRBJ1-3 and V is TRBV12-5; D possibly corresponds to TRBD1 (5 bases). Germline CDR1 reads LGHNT; CDR2 reads FRNRAP. The V end was cut by 2 bases, the J end by 0 bases, with 11 bases between. The CDR3 runs to 16 residues. CDR3 in DNA: TGTGCTAGTGGTTTGAACGGAGACAGCTCTGGAAACACCATATATTTT. This gives the protein CASGLNGDSSGNTIYF.

This clone appeared once. V is TRBV4-2 and J is TRBJ2-1, with 8 bases identical to TRBD2. This CDR3 spans 16 amino acids. CDR1 LGHNA and CDR2 YNFKEQ come from the germline V gene. The trim removed 5 bases at V and 12 bases at J, leaving 18 bases unmatched. CDR3 amino acids: CASSALTGGPGYSQFF. In DNA form, the CDR3 reads TGTGCCAGCAGCGCCCTTACGGGGGGGCCAGGGTATTCGCAGTTCTTC.

The chain's CDR3 is CASSLDRQNSPLHF. The CDR3 DNA reads as TGTGCCAGCAGCTTGGACAGGCAGAATTCACCCCTCCACTTT. The V and J genes are TRBV5-4 and TRBJ1-6; D might be TRBD1 (5 bases). The V end lost 0 bases, the J end lost 7 bases, and 8 bases lay between the germline ends. The CDR3 has 14 amino acids. Germline CDR1 is SGHNT and CDR2 is YYREEE (reference sequence).

The genes are TRBV18 and TRBJ1-5, with 9 bases identical to TRBD1. V shed 3 bases, J shed 5 bases, and the junction held 8 bases outside the gene matches. The length of the CDR3 is 16 residues. Germline V CDR1 and CDR2: KGHSH, LQKENI. The CDR3 nucleotides read TGTGCCAGCTCACCTACCGGGACAGGGTCTTATCAGCCCCAGCATTTT. It is translated as CASSPTGTGSYQPQHF.

CDR3 DNA: TGTGCCAGCTCGCAGGGGCCGATGGGCGAGCAGTACTTC. Translated, it gives CASSQGPMGEQYF. The chain has TRBV2 and TRBJ2-7; TRBD1 is a possible D gene (6 bases). The CDR3 extends over 13 amino acids. V was clipped by 8 bases and J by 6 bases, with 17 bases between them. The germline V gene has CDR1 SNHLY and CDR2 FYNNEI.

The chain employs TRBV28 and TRBJ1-3; TRBD1 might be the D (5 bases). Germline CDR1 MDHEN, CDR2 SYDVKM. This CDR3 region has 15 residues. V was cut by 6 bases and J by 0 bases, with 12 bases left in between. CDR3 in DNA: TGTGCCAGCAGCTCCCAGGGCCTCTCTGGAAACACCATATATTTT. Amino acid sequence: CASSSQGLSGNTIYF.

V usage is TRBV2 and J usage is TRBJ1-2; TRBD1 aligns across 10 bases. The CDR3 sequence is 13 residues long. V lost 6 bases to trimming and J lost 3 bases; unmatched junction nucleotides: 1. Germline loops: CDR1 SNHLY, CDR2 FYNNEI. CDR3 coding DNA: TGTGCCAGCAGCGGGACAGGGGACTATGGCTACACCTTC. Translating it yields CASSGTGDYGYTF.

V gene TRBV7-9 combines with J gene TRBJ1-2; 11 nucleotides match TRBD1. J gave up 6 bases and V 4 bases, and 7 bases lay outside the gene matches. There are 15 residues in the CDR3. Germline CDR1 SEHNR, CDR2 FQNEAQ (reference sequence). The CDR3 is CASSSNPGQGDGYTF. The CDR3, as DNA: TGTGCCAGCAGCTCTAATCCGGGACAGGGGGATGGCTACACCTTC.

The chain combines TRBV5-1 with TRBJ1-2; 7 bases map to TRBD1. Looked up from germline, CDR1 is SGHRS and CDR2 is YFSETQ. With V trimmed by 4 bases and J by 5 bases, 5 bases remained unmatched. The CDR3 is 13 amino acids. This CDR3 is CASSAAQGYGYTF. The DNA for the CDR3 is TGCGCCAGCAGCGCCGCACAGGGGTATGGCTACACCTTC.

V gene TRBV6-5 combines with J gene TRBJ1-1, with D possibly matching TRBD1 (6 bases). V dropped 7 bases and J dropped 5 bases, with 14 bases sitting between them. Germline V gene sequence: CDR1 MNHEY, CDR2 SVGAGI. The CDR3 spans 13 residues. In DNA, the CDR3 is TGTGCCAGCACGAGGGAGGGGGGTACTGAAGCTTTCTTT. Translating it yields CASTREGGTEAFF.

The V call is TRBV24-1, the J call TRBJ1-4; 10 bases agree with TRBD1. The CDR3 totals 15 residues. J lost 3 bases, V lost 7 bases, and 4 bases had no gene match. The germline gives CDR1 KGHDR, CDR2 SFDVKD. The CDR3 nucleotides read TGTGCCACCAGCTCCGGGACAGGGGCTAATGAAAAACTGTTTTTT. Protein: CATSSGTGANEKLFF.

This chain uses TRBV5-1 with TRBJ2-3; the match to TRBD2 covers 10 bases. Germline trimming cut 0 bases from V and 0 bases from J; bases unmatched to any gene: 7. The CDR3 sequence is 18 residues long. CDR1 is SGHRS, CDR2 YFSETQ, per germline. CDR3 bases: TGCGCCAGCAGCTTGGCCCTACTAGCGGGGTCTAGCACAGATACGCAGTATTTT. It yields the protein CASSLALLAGSSTDTQYF.

V gene TRBV28 combines with J gene TRBJ1-6; 9 bases are shared with TRBD1. CDR1 MDHEN and CDR2 SYDVKM come from the germline V gene. CDR3 length equals 16 residues. J gave up 7 bases and V 4 bases, and 8 bases lay outside the gene matches. In DNA, the CDR3 is TGTGCCAGCAGTTCGACAGGGGGATTCAGGAATTCACCCCTCCACTTT. It specifies CASSSTGGFRNSPLHF.

A word on this clone: Other nucleotide sequences in the sample specify the same CDR3. The chain carries TRBV27 and TRBJ1-1, with TRBD1 as a possible D gene (6 bases). This CDR3 is built from 14 residues. Trimming left V 1 base short and J 4 bases short, with 10 bases between. In germline, CDR1 is MNHEY, CDR2 SMNVEV (reference sequence). CDR3 nucleotides: TGTGCCAGCAGTTTATTGGGGGCAAGCACTGAAGCTTTCTTT. It is translated as CASSLLGASTEAFF.

This clone was detected a few times. The chain employs TRBV24-1 and TRBJ1-1, with a tentative D call TRBD1 (5 bases). This CDR3 is built from 13 residues. V was trimmed by 4 bases and J by 11 bases, leaving 16 bases between them. Germline V CDR1 and CDR2: KGHDR, SFDVKD. CDR3 in DNA: TGTGCCACCAGTGAGTGGAGCGGGGGGATGGCTTTCTTT. It specifies CATSEWSGGMAFF.

V gene TRBV12-3 or TRBV12-4 combines with J gene TRBJ2-1; a possible D gene is TRBD2 (5 bases). There are 13 residues in the CDR3. Trimming removed 5 bases from V and 7 bases from J, with 12 bases in between. The CDR3 bases are TGTGCCAGCAGTCTTCCGCCGGGGAATGAGCAGTTCTTC. Protein: CASSLPPGNEQFF.

The V call is TRBV2, the J call TRBJ1-4; weak D call: TRBD1 (6 bases). Germline CDR1 reads SNHLY; CDR2 reads FYNNEI. The CDR3 has 14 residues. With 6 bases removed from V and 8 bases from J, the gap between germline ends came to 16 bases. CDR3 amino acids: CASRQGTIWEKLFF. The CDR3, as DNA: TGTGCCAGCAGGCAGGGGACAATCTGGGAAAAACTGTTTTTT.